The rows below give T cell receptor beta chains drawn from one sample of a study of molecular identifiers for immune sequencing clone quantification. TCRdb independently ran MiXCR on the PCR reads; one entry per CDR3 protein. This repertoire shows 85,000 to 100,000 distinct CDR3 sequences, under 25% found once; its top ten account for approximately 1%. Sequencing input: naive CD8+ T cells from blood, with Jurkat cell RNA spiked in. The receptors were gathered from a human donor in good health. Some libraries in this study had Jurkat cell RNA spiked in. Both conserved end residues are part of each CDR3. The D gene is left open where the match is weak. The size field is filled for only some rows; it gives once, few, many or a size class.

TRBV13	.	TRBJ2-3	TRBD1	CASSPHPGQDTDTQYF	TGTGCCAGCAGCCCACACCCGGGACAGGACACAGATACGCAGTATTTT
TRBV4-1	many	TRBJ2-1	TRBD2	CASSPVRTSIYNEQFF	TGCGCCAGCAGCCCCGTAAGGACTAGCATATACAATGAGCAGTTCTTC
TRBV12-3/TRBV12-4	many	TRBJ1-5	.	CASSLAEINQPQHF	TGTGCCAGCAGTTTAGCGGAAATCAATCAGCCCCAGCATTTT
TRBV10-3	.	TRBJ2-7	TRBD1	CAISESGTGVSYEQYF	TGTGCCATCAGTGAGTCCGGGACAGGGGTCTCCTACGAGCAGTACTTC
TRBV30	many	TRBJ1-1	.	CAWIEVGRTEAFF	TGTGCCTGGATCGAAGTAGGGAGGACTGAAGCTTTCTTT
TRBV11-2	few	TRBJ1-1	.	CASSLEGRENTEAFF	TGTGCCAGCAGCTTAGAGGGCAGAGAGAACACTGAAGCTTTCTTT
TRBV4-3	.	TRBJ1-6	.	CASSQDESAAFSPPHF	TGCGCCAGCAGCCAAGATGAATCTGCTGCGTTTTCACCCCCCCACTTT
TRBV4-1	many	TRBJ2-3	.	CASSQDPGPTDTQYF	TGCGCCAGCAGCCAAGATCCTGGACCCACAGATACGCAGTATTTT
TRBV9	many	TRBJ2-1	TRBD2	CASSRGLARNNEQFF	TGTGCCAGCAGCCGTGGACTAGCGAGGAACAATGAGCAGTTCTTC
TRBV19	many	TRBJ2-1	TRBD1	CAIRTGAGNEQFF	TGTGCCATCCGGACAGGGGCAGGCAATGAGCAGTTCTTC
TRBV2	many	TRBJ1-4	TRBD1	CASRTGQINEKLFF	TGTGCCAGCAGGACGGGACAGATAAATGAAAAACTGTTTTTT
TRBV4-3	few	TRBJ2-1	.	CASSQDPRDNYYNEQFF	TGCGCCAGCAGCCAAGACCCTCGCGACAACTACTACAATGAGCAGTTCTTC
TRBV6-2/TRBV6-3	few	TRBJ2-7	.	CASTLGYEQYF	TGTGCCAGCACCTTGGGCTACGAGCAGTACTTC
TRBV27	.	TRBJ1-1	TRBD1	CASSLSYSTGTNTEAFF	TGTGCCAGCAGTTTATCCTACTCGACAGGGACTAACACTGAAGCTTTCTTT
TRBV6-2/TRBV6-3	many	TRBJ2-1	.	CASNSGGNEQFF	TGTGCCAGCAACTCAGGGGGGAATGAGCAGTTCTTC
TRBV7-2	few	TRBJ2-3	.	CASSLFPLADTQYF	TGTGCCAGCAGCTTGTTTCCCCTGGCAGATACGCAGTATTTT
TRBV5-8	many	TRBJ2-7	TRBD2	CASSLGLAGRNEQYF	TGTGCCAGCAGCTTGGGACTAGCGGGAAGGAACGAGCAGTACTTC
TRBV7-6	many	TRBJ1-1	TRBD1	CASSLTWTGGTEAFF	TGTGCCAGCAGCCTTACCTGGACAGGGGGCACTGAAGCTTTCTTT
TRBV7-9	few	TRBJ1-1	.	CAGSSGSMGPEAFF	TGTGCCGGCAGTTCCGGGAGTATGGGCCCTGAAGCTTTCTTT
TRBV30	many	TRBJ1-1	.	CAWGTLEAFF	TGTGCCTGGGGGACTCTCGAAGCTTTCTTT
TRBV10-1	many	TRBJ2-7	.	CAIQGFPYEQYF	TGCGCCATCCAAGGGTTCCCCTACGAGCAGTACTTC
TRBV6-2/TRBV6-3	.	TRBJ2-7	.	CASSQPPLYEQHF	TGTGCCAGCAGTCAACCCCCCCTCTACGAGCAGCACTTC
TRBV4-3	many	TRBJ2-7	TRBD2	CASSHGLAGVDEQYF	TGCGCCAGCAGCCACGGACTAGCGGGTGTCGACGAGCAGTACTTC
TRBV9	many	TRBJ2-7	.	CASSVGVEGTYEQYF	TGTGCCAGCAGCGTAGGGGTAGAGGGGACCTACGAGCAGTACTTC
TRBV7-9	many	TRBJ1-1	.	CASSLVANTEAFF	TGTGCCAGCAGCTTAGTTGCGAACACTGAAGCTTTCTTT
TRBV4-3	few	TRBJ2-2	TRBD2	CASSQGLWTSGRAGELFF	TGCGCCAGCAGCCAAGGGTTGTGGACTAGCGGGAGGGCCGGGGAGCTGTTTTTT
TRBV4-3	few	TRBJ2-3	TRBD2	CASSQETSVGTQYF	TGCGCCAGCAGCCAAGAGACTAGCGTTGGTACGCAGTATTTT
TRBV4-3	many	TRBJ2-4	.	CASSPGLMGIAKNIQYF	TGCGCCAGCAGCCCGGGTCTTATGGGGATAGCCAAAAACATTCAGTACTTC
TRBV11-2	.	TRBJ2-7	.	CASSLSHEQYF	TGTGCCAGCAGCTTATCCCACGAGCAGTACTTC
TRBV5-4	.	TRBJ1-2	.	CASSNPYQGSERRYTF	TGTGCCAGCAGCAACCCGTATCAGGGATCAGAAAGGCGCTACACCTTC
TRBV23-1	few	TRBJ2-2	.	CASSLDLDREVSPGELFF	TGCGCCAGCAGTCTGGATCTCGACAGGGAGGTTTCTCCCGGGGAGCTGTTTTTT
TRBV2	.	TRBJ1-5	TRBD1	CASSEGQGANQPQHF	TGTGCCAGCAGTGAAGGACAGGGGGCCAATCAGCCCCAGCATTTT
TRBV5-8	many	TRBJ2-5	TRBD1	CASSQGTASEYQETQYF	TGTGCCAGCAGCCAGGGGACAGCCTCAGAGTACCAAGAGACCCAGTACTTC
TRBV27	.	TRBJ2-5	.	CASSARQTYQETQYF	TGTGCCAGCAGTGCACGCCAGACTTACCAAGAGACCCAGTACTTC
TRBV9	few	TRBJ2-3	.	CASSLRGDTQYF	TGTGCCAGCAGCCTCCGGGGGGATACGCAGTATTTT
TRBV3-1	once	TRBJ2-6	.	CASGDWWGSGANVLTF	TGTGCCAGCGGGGATTGGTGGGGCTCTGGGGCCAACGTCCTGACTTTC
TRBV20-1	few	TRBJ2-1	.	CSASGGPGNEQFF	TGCAGTGCTAGCGGGGGGCCGGGCAATGAGCAGTTCTTC
TRBV20-1	.	TRBJ2-7	TRBD2	CSASKQREPTHEQYF	TGCAGTGCGTCGAAACAGCGGGAGCCGACGCACGAGCAGTACTTC
TRBV7-9	many	TRBJ2-7	TRBD2	CASSPGLAGVGEQYF	TGTGCCAGCAGCCCGGGACTAGCGGGAGTTGGCGAGCAGTACTTC
TRBV4-1	.	TRBJ2-1	TRBD2	CASSQDELAGDPYNEQFF	TGCGCCAGCAGCCAAGACGAGCTAGCGGGAGATCCCTACAATGAGCAGTTCTTC
TRBV6-2/TRBV6-3	many	TRBJ2-5	.	CASSYVEFQETQYF	TGTGCCAGCAGTTACGTGGAATTCCAAGAGACCCAGTACTTC
TRBV6-6	many	TRBJ1-1	.	CASSPGTTVGTEAFF	TGTGCCAGCAGTCCCGGGACAACAGTGGGCACTGAAGCTTTCTTT
TRBV30	.	TRBJ2-2	TRBD2	CAWSFGGGTGELFF	TGTGCCTGGAGTTTCGGGGGGGGGACCGGGGAGCTGTTTTTT
TRBV13	.	TRBJ2-7	.	CASSLGGSYEQCF	TGTGCCAGCAGCTTGGGGGGTTCCTACGAGCAGTGCTTC
TRBV12-3/TRBV12-4	many	TRBJ2-6	.	CASSYTANVLTF	TGTGCCAGCAGTTATACGGCCAACGTCCTGACTTTC
TRBV10-2	few	TRBJ2-3	TRBD2	CASSDPARDYETDTQYF	TGCGCCAGCAGTGACCCCGCCCGGGACTACGAAACAGATACGCAGTATTTT
TRBV9	many	TRBJ2-3	.	CASSVDGDTQYF	TGTGCCAGCAGCGTAGACGGAGATACGCAGTATTTT
TRBV4-3	.	TRBJ1-1	TRBD1	CASSLGQGILNTEAFF	TGCGCCAGCAGCCTCGGACAGGGGATTTTGAACACTGAAGCTTTCTTT
TRBV5-5	many	TRBJ2-2	.	CASSGGQDLNTGELFF	TGTGCCAGCAGCGGGGGGCAGGACCTGAACACCGGGGAGCTGTTTTTT
TRBV29-1	few	TRBJ2-3	TRBD1	CSVQGYTDTQYF	TGCAGCGTACAGGGGTACACAGATACGCAGTATTTT
TRBV24-1	few	TRBJ2-3	.	CATFPAGTDTQYF	TGTGCCACCTTTCCGGCCGGCACAGATACGCAGTATTTT
TRBV19	.	TRBJ2-1	TRBD1	CASKRTGADVYNEQFF	TGTGCCAGTAAACGGACAGGGGCCGACGTTTACAATGAGCAGTTCTTC
TRBV3-1	few	TRBJ2-3	.	CASSQGSGGYESTDTQYF	TGTGCCAGCAGCCAAGGATCTGGGGGGTACGAAAGCACAGATACGCAGTATTTT
TRBV5-1	many	TRBJ1-1	.	CASSKQESPEAFF	TGCGCCAGCAGCAAACAGGAGTCCCCTGAAGCTTTCTTT
TRBV5-1	many	TRBJ2-5	TRBD1	CASSSGQGLETQYF	TGCGCCAGCAGCAGCGGACAGGGTCTAGAGACCCAGTACTTC
TRBV27	many	TRBJ2-3	.	CASSYRQTSTDTQYF	TGTGCCAGCAGTTATAGACAGACAAGCACAGATACGCAGTATTTT